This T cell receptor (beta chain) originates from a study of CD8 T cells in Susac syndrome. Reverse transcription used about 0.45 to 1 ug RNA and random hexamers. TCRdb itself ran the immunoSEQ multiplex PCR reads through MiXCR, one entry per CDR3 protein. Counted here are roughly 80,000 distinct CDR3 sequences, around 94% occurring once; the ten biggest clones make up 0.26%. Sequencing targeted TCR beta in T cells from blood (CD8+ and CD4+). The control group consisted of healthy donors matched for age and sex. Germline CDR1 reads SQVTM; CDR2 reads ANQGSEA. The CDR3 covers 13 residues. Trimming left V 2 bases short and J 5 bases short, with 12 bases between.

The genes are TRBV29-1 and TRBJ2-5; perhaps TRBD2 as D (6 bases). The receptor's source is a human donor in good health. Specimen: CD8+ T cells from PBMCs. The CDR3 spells CSVEPGEGETQYF. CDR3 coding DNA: TGCAGCGTTGAACCGGGGGAAGGGGAGACCCAGTACTTC.